This TCR beta chain was recorded in a study of blood T cells in healthy people across ages (dated by TCRdb to the mid-2010s). Concerning the study at large: In model experiments, template switching captured roughly one uniquely barcoded TCR beta cDNA molecule for every two T cells. The study measured age-related changes in TCR beta repertoire diversity using deep sequencing normalized with unique cDNA molecular identifiers. Four age groups were formed from the donors: young (average roughly 16 years), middle-aged (approximately 40), aged (62) and long-lived (less than 85). To avoid experimental bias, donors of different ages were spread randomly across the sequencing lanes. Using the same blood draw, the study looked at two additional independent replicas of 1 million unique cDNA reads for two donors, one aged 18 to 29 and the other aged 80 or older. Overall results and qualifications from the work: Observed TCR beta diversity per million T cells fell roughly linearly with age, and a significant reduction was already apparent by age around 36. The CMV infection status of donors was not known, potentially confounding age-related changes in expanded clonotypes. There was a strong correlation between observed TCR beta diversity and the percentage of naive T cells measured by flow cytometry. Compared with the aged group, the long-lived group had more naive CD4+ T cells, fewer expanded clones and increased TCR diversity, a pattern suggesting age selection. Estimates of total diversity based on one million sequenced T cells were considered lower bounds and underestimates. Conclusive comparison of naive and antigen-experienced compartments was prevented by the profiling of bulk unsorted PBMCs.

From the cysteine through the phenylalanine, the CDR3 covers 15 amino acids. Kept here is only the CDR3 DNA, which spans 45 bases and is read in frame from base 1. V is pared back by 6 bases and J by 0 bases, with 9 bases lying between the germline termini. CDR1 WSHSY and CDR2 SAAADI are derived from the germline V gene. Note on this clonotype: It lacks a known antigen. The record has no base qualities; no much larger clone is one base away.

The library was built by means of 5' RACE. Sequencer: Illumina HiSeq 2500. A second PCR of roughly 7 to 12 cycles was run with a J-beta primer mix and a sample-barcoded 5' primer. A template-switch 5' adaptor carrying 12 random nucleotides introduced a unique molecular identifier onto each TCR beta cDNA molecule. At least 2.5 million CDR3-containing paired-end reads were obtained from each sample. The Mint cDNA synthesis kit, primed by a TRBC-specific oligonucleotide, was used to synthesize first-strand cDNA from all RNA. All cDNA was treated with uracil-DNA glycosylase and then went through a first 18-cycle PCR with the universal primers M1SS and BC2_uni_R. The original pipeline was this. Each sample was normalized by randomly selecting 1 million high-quality reads, each carrying a distinct molecular identifier. Instead of being binned into consensus sequences, reads with shared molecular identifiers were discarded. MiTCR, run with a Q25 quality threshold and the strictest error-elimination algorithm, handled CDR3 identification, clonotype clustering and error correction. A nonparametric unseen species model using Euler transformation provided a lower-bound estimate of total TCR beta diversity. The public reads were quality trimmed at Q25 with fastp and then assembled into clones with MiXCR by TCRdb, keeping productive beta chains. Records with the same CDR3 protein are collapsed into one entry carrying the most frequent genes and DNA. The V and J calls and clone size come from TCRdb's table, not from the authors' own analysis. The sample profile shows some 1.4 million distinct CDR3 sequences; 42% of them were found once. Roughly 7.9% of the sample rests with the top ten.

The donors were 40 or so Caucasian individuals from Russia, aged roughly 6 to 100 years, who were systemically healthy. Each donor gave approximately 10 milliliters of peripheral blood, collected into EDTA-treated Vacutainer tubes. PBMCs were isolated by Ficoll-Paque density-gradient centrifugation, with at least 7 million obtained per sample. Total RNA was extracted from PBMCs with Trizol reagent, with at least 5 micrograms obtained per sample. For every donor, flow cytometry on a PBMC aliquot measured the percentage of naive CD45RAhigh/CD27high T cells. The receptor's source is a woman aged 18-29 years in good health. The chain employs TRBV10-2 and TRBJ2-6; TRBD1 might be the D gene, on 5 matching bases. The sequenced sample was blood. The CDR3 protein: CASRKTDSGANVLTF. The sequence in DNA is TGCGCCAGCAGGAAGACAGACTCTGGGGCCAACGTCCTGACTTTC.